The 27 T cell receptor beta chains below were found in one sample sequenced in a study of OX40 agonist ivuxolimab in advanced cancers. TCRdb's table, derived via immunoSEQ multiplex PCR, lists solely in-frame clones and lacks some. This sample carries 80,000 or so clones, more than 80% of them seen once, and the ten largest clones take less than 2.5%. This specimen was CD4+ or CD8+ T cells sorted from blood, taken in a trial of the OX40 agonist ivuxolimab. The source is an adult with an advanced solid tumor such as melanoma, head and neck, liver or kidney cancer.

The CDR3 nucleotides read TGCGCCAGCAGCTTGGCGGGTGATGGCTACACCTTC. It yields the protein CASSLAGDGYTF. The chain joins TRBV5-1 to TRBJ1-2; no definite D call. The V end was cut by 0 bases, the J end by 6 bases, with 6 bases between. The germline V gene encodes CDR1 SGHRS and CDR2 YFSETQ. The CDR3 extends over 12 amino acids.

This rearrangement joins TRBV2 to TRBJ2-3; no definite D call. CDR1 and CDR2 (germline): SNHLY, FYNNEI. Trimming left V 6 bases short and J 0 bases short, with 13 bases between. The CDR3 contains 15 residues. The CDR3 coding sequence is TGTGCCAGCAGGAGACGGACGGCCAGCACAGATACGCAGTATTTT. This codes for CASRRRTASTDTQYF.

The genes are TRBV7-9 and TRBJ2-2; TRBD2 might be the D (5 bases). Germline lookup yields CDR1 SEHNR and CDR2 FQNEAQ (reference sequence). CDR3 size: 14 residues. The V end was cut by 5 bases, the J end by 4 bases, with 11 bases between. CDR3 nucleotides: TGTGCCAGCAGCCCAAACCGGGGCACCGGGGAGCTGTTTTTT. Encoded protein: CASSPNRGTGELFF.

This clone was seen a handful of times. Its ends do not fully match the called genes, so a read error is possible. V gene TRBV11-2 combines with J gene TRBJ1-3; no reliable D call. The CDR3 sequence is 14 residues long. Germline V CDR1 and CDR2: SGHAT, FQNNGV. The CDR3 region has the DNA TGTGCCAGCAGCTTAGACCCCTCTGGAAACACCATGTATTTT. It codes for CASSLDPSGNTMYF.

This chain connects TRBV6-6 to TRBJ1-1; D ambiguous. This CDR3 spans 15 amino acids. Trimming pared 2 bases from V and 1 base from J, leaving 11 bases between. Germline V lookup: CDR1 MNHNY, CDR2 SVGAGI (reference sequence). The CDR3 here is CASSYTSLSNTEAFF. CDR3 DNA: TGTGCCAGCAGTTACACCAGCCTATCGAACACTGAAGCTTTCTTT.

The chain has TRBV6-5 and TRBJ1-2; perhaps TRBD1 as D (6 bases). The CDR3 sequence is 13 residues long. The V gene lost 3 bases and the J gene lost 5 bases, with 10 bases spanning the gap. Germline V lookup: CDR1 MNHEY, CDR2 SVGAGI. The CDR3 nucleotides read TGTGCCAGCAGTTATCGCGGGACATATGGCTACACCTTC. It specifies CASSYRGTYGYTF.

The rearrangement uses TRBV30 and TRBJ1-3, with D possibly TRBD1 on 6 matching bases. This CDR3 has 14 amino acids. Germline loops: CDR1 GTSNPN, CDR2 SVGIG (reference sequence). The V end was cut by 2 bases, the J end by 2 bases, with 10 bases between. The DNA of the CDR3 is TGTGCCTGGAGTCTACAGGGAACTGGAAACACCATATATTTT. Residues: CAWSLQGTGNTIYF.

The V and J genes are TRBV5-4 and TRBJ1-1, with D unclear. There are 11 residues in the CDR3. Trimming stripped 7 bases from V and 5 bases from J, with 9 bases between. Germline V CDR1 and CDR2: SGHNT, YYREEE (reference sequence). CDR3 sequence (DNA): TGTGCCAGCCTCTGGGGAACTGAAGCTTTCTTT. Translated, it gives CASLWGTEAFF.

The chain employs TRBV27 and TRBJ2-7; no clear D. The V gene lost 11 bases and the J gene lost 0 bases, with 2 bases spanning the gap. Germline lookup yields CDR1 MNHEY and CDR2 SMNVEV (reference sequence). CDR3 size: 9 residues. CDR3 region: CALSYEQYF. CDR3 in DNA: TGTGCCCTCTCCTACGAGCAGTACTTC.

V and J are TRBV5-5 and TRBJ1-2; D gene uncertain. V was cut by 0 bases and J by 4 bases, with 10 bases left in between. This CDR3 region has 14 residues. CDR1 is SGHKS and CDR2 is YYEKEE in the germline V gene (reference sequence). CDR3 sequence: CASSLEGFGYGYTF. The CDR3 region has the DNA TGTGCCAGCAGCTTGGAAGGGTTCGGCTATGGCTACACCTTC.

This clone was recorded once. V and J are TRBV28 and TRBJ1-1, with 7 nucleotides matching TRBD1. The CDR3 spans 16 residues. Per germline, CDR1 MDHEN and CDR2 SYDVKM. With 6 bases clipped from V and 3 bases from J, the junction kept 13 bases outside the gene matches. In DNA, the CDR3 is TGTGCCAGCAGCCCCGGGACAGTCCCTTCTCACACTGAAGCTTTCTTT. The encoded protein is CASSPGTVPSHTEAFF.

The V call is TRBV28, the J call TRBJ2-6, with no clear D. CDR1 and CDR2 (germline): MDHEN, SYDVKM. The length of the CDR3 is 14 residues. The V gene lost 6 bases and the J gene lost 0 bases, with 6 bases spanning the gap. The CDR3 DNA sequence: TGTGCCAGCAGACTTTCCTCTGGGGCCAACGTCCTGACTTTC. Its protein product is CASRLSSGANVLTF. Filled out from reference TRBV28 and TRBJ2-6, the complete variable domain reads DVKVTQSSRYLVKRTGEKVFLECVQDMDHENMFWYRQDPGLGLRLIYFSYDVKMKEKGDIPEGYSVSREKKERFSLILESASTNQTSMYLCASRLSSGANVLTFGAGSRLTVL.

The chain uses TRBV6-5 and TRBJ1-2, with D possibly TRBD1 on 5 matching bases. This CDR3 region has 14 residues. Germline V gene lookup returns CDR1 MNHEY and CDR2 SVGAGI. The V end was cut by 6 bases, the J end by 6 bases, with 17 bases between. In nucleotides, the CDR3 is TGTGCCAGCAGCCCCCCGGGCAGGGCTCATGGCTACACCTTC. This translates into CASSPPGRAHGYTF.

This clone was picked up a small number of times. The chain links TRBV9 to TRBJ1-1; D is unclear. The CDR3 consists of 14 residues. Germline V gives CDR1 SGDLS, CDR2 YYNGEE. Trimming removed 0 bases at V and 4 bases at J, with 10 bases between. For the CDR3, the DNA is TGTGCCAGCAGCGTAGCCGTCAGCGGCACTGAAGCTTTCTTT. Translating it yields CASSVAVSGTEAFF.

The V and J genes are TRBV7-3 and TRBJ2-4, with 8 bases fitting TRBD2. With V trimmed by 5 bases and J by 6 bases, 3 bases remained unmatched. The CDR3 extends over 13 amino acids. Germline V CDR1 and CDR2: SGHTA, FQGTGA. The CDR3 loop reads CASSRAGGNIQYF. The CDR3, as DNA: TGTGCCAGCAGCCGGGCGGGGGGAAACATTCAGTACTTC.

This chain joins TRBV6-5 and TRBJ1-4, with 11 bases identical to TRBD1. With 4 bases clipped from V and 10 bases from J, the junction kept 8 bases outside the gene matches. Per germline, CDR1 MNHEY and CDR2 SVGAGI. The CDR3 loop spans 15 amino acids. Written as DNA, the CDR3 is TGTGCCAGCAGTTCCCGGGACAGGGGGGTTCGAAAACTGTTTTTT. Amino acids: CASSSRDRGVRKLFF.

Here the CDR3 DNA reads TGTGCCAGCAGCCAAGGGCTAGCGTCGGCCTACGAGCAGTACTTC. This gives the protein CASSQGLASAYEQYF. This chain uses TRBV4-2 with TRBJ2-7, with D maybe TRBD2 (6 bases). Germline V lookup: CDR1 LGHNA, CDR2 YNFKEQ. With 1 base removed from V and 2 bases from J, the gap between germline ends came to 12 bases. This CDR3 spans 15 amino acids.

The chain has TRBV28 and TRBJ1-6, with D tentatively TRBD1 (5 bases). CDR1 and CDR2 from the germline V gene are MDHEN and SYDVKM. The V and J ends lost 7 bases and 7 bases respectively, with 8 bases between them. This CDR3 has 12 amino acids. DNA of the CDR3: TGTGCCAGCAATTCAGGGAATTCACCCCTCCACTTT. Translation: CASNSGNSPLHF.

In its sample, this clone was seen a few times. The rearrangement uses TRBV5-8 and TRBJ1-2, with 10 nucleotides matching TRBD1. Unmatched junction bases numbered 6, after V lost 4 bases and J lost 3 bases. The germline CDR1 and CDR2 sequences are SGHTS and YDEGEE. There are 15 residues in the CDR3. This CDR3 is CASSPRTGGYYGYTF. The CDR3 DNA reads as TGTGCCAGCAGCCCCCGGACAGGGGGATACTATGGCTACACCTTC.

This clone turned up a few times. The J gene is TRBJ2-7, the V gene TRBV19; D gene unclear. The germline CDR1 and CDR2 sequences are LNHDA and SQIVND (reference sequence). The germline V and J ends were trimmed by 5 bases and 6 bases, with 17 bases remaining between them. The CDR3 length is 14 residues. The CDR3 protein is CASSALMLGSEQYF. DNA of the CDR3: TGTGCCAGTAGTGCCCTTATGCTCGGCAGCGAGCAGTACTTC. Full variable domain (outside the CDR3, taken from reference TRBV19 and TRBJ2-7): DGGITQSPKYLFRKEGQNVTLSCEQNLNHDAMYWYRQDPGQGLRLIYYSQIVNDFQKGDIAEGYSVSREKKESFPLTVTSAQKNPTAFYLCASSALMLGSEQYFGPGTRLTVT.

The table lists this clone with a count of one. The chain joins TRBV9 to TRBJ1-1; D gene ambiguous. Germline V gene sequence: CDR1 SGDLS, CDR2 YYNGEE. CDR3 size: 15 residues. Trimming took off 0 bases at V and 2 bases at J, with 11 bases between the two ends. The CDR3 DNA sequence: TGTGCCAGCAGCGTAGGACCGACGGAAAACACTGAAGCTTTCTTT. Its protein product is CASSVGPTENTEAFF.

V gene TRBV5-5 combines with J gene TRBJ2-3, with 7 positions matching TRBD1. V lost 4 bases to trimming and J lost 4 bases; unmatched junction nucleotides: 9. Per germline, CDR1 SGHKS and CDR2 YYEKEE (reference sequence). The CDR3 runs 15 residues. CDR3: CASSPGQMESDTQYF. The CDR3 region has the DNA TGTGCCAGCAGCCCGGGACAGATGGAGTCAGATACGCAGTATTTT.

CDR3 amino acids: CASTLRGGNTIYF. The CDR3 DNA sequence: TGTGCCAGTACCCTCCGGGGCGGAAACACCATATATTTT. The V and J genes are TRBV2 and TRBJ1-3; D perhaps matches TRBD1 (5 bases). Germline V lookup: CDR1 SNHLY, CDR2 FYNNEI. V was trimmed by 9 bases and J by 4 bases, leaving 13 bases between them. The CDR3 loop spans 13 amino acids.

The chain is built from TRBV2 and TRBJ2-3; D is uncertain. V lost 2 bases to trimming and J lost 3 bases, with 3 bases between them. From germline, CDR1 is SNHLY and CDR2 FYNNEI. This CDR3 contains 12 residues. The CDR3 loop is CASSERTDTQYF. The DNA of the CDR3 is TGTGCCAGCAGTGAACGGACAGATACGCAGTATTTT. The full variable domain, rest sourced from reference TRBV2 and TRBJ2-3, is EPEVTQTPSHQVTQMGQEVILRCVPISNHLYFYWYRQILGQKVEFLVSFYNNEISEKSEIFDDQFSVERPDGSNFTLKIRSTKLEDSAMYFCASSERTDTQYFGPGTRLTVL.

V and J are TRBV18 and TRBJ1-1, with 9 bases aligning to TRBD1. Germline V lookup: CDR1 KGHSH, CDR2 LQKENI. The CDR3 is 17 residues long. V trimming: 3 bases; J trimming: 0 bases; junction bases outside the gene matches: 8. The chain's CDR3 is CASSPGTGWSMNTEAFF. The CDR3 nucleotides are TGTGCCAGCTCACCCGGGACAGGGTGGTCCATGAACACTGAAGCTTTCTTT.

The chain carries TRBV7-2 and TRBJ2-1; 7 bases are a match to TRBD2. CDR3 length equals 18 residues. V lost 1 base to trimming and J lost 0 bases; unmatched junction nucleotides: 9. Germline CDR1 and CDR2: SGHTA and FQGNSA. CDR3 in DNA: TGTGCCAGCAGCTTAGGTGGGGGGGGACCCAGCTCCTACAATGAGCAGTTCTTC. Encoded protein: CASSLGGGGPSSYNEQFF.

The gene calls are TRBV5-5 and TRBJ1-5, with D uncertain. The CDR3 runs 15 residues. V was shortened by 4 bases and J by 2 bases, with 13 bases between the two germline ends. CDR1 is SGHKS and CDR2 is YYEKEE in the germline V gene (reference sequence). As DNA, the CDR3 is TGTGCCAGCAGCCAAAGTCCCGGGGGCAATCAGCCCCAGCATTTT. Translation: CASSQSPGGNQPQHF.